This T cell receptor (beta chain) was documented in a study of blood T cells in healthy people across ages. Findings and caveats of the study: Naive CD4+ cells and diversity were both higher in long-lived donors than in aged donors. Unsorted PBMCs blocked a conclusive comparison of naive and antigen-experienced cells.

Note on this clonotype: What it binds is unknown.

Trimming pared 4 bases from V and 3 bases from J, leaving 18 bases between. Germline V lookup: CDR1 SGHRS, CDR2 YFSETQ. This CDR3 comprises 16 residues. For the second PCR, which ran for about 6 to 12 cycles, a sample-barcoded 5' primer and a J-beta primer mix were used. Sequencing recovered at least 3 million CDR3-containing paired-end reads from each sample. One entry per CDR3 protein results from TCRdb running MiXCR on the 5' RACE reads. The table lists about 1.6 million distinct CDR3 sequences, about 31% of them singletons. This clonotype originated in a woman in her twenties or thirties in good health. What was sequenced was blood. The rearrangement links TRBV5-1 to TRBJ2-3; D gene uncertain. CDR3 bases: TGCGCCAGCAGCCTAGACGGAGTTTTCCAGACAGATACGCAGTATTTT. Its translation is CASSLDGVFQTDTQYF. The entire variable domain, with the rest obtained from reference TRBV5-1 and TRBJ2-3, is as follows: KAGVTQTPRYLIKTRGQQVTLSCSPISGHRSVSWYQQTPGQGLQFLFEYFSETQRNKGNFPGRFSGRQFSNSRSEMNVSTLELGDSALYLCASSLDGVFQTDTQYFGPGTRLTVL.